This T cell receptor beta chain emerged from a study of shared clonotypes between healthy human individuals. Background on the study: CD4 naive and CD4 memory each took three plates per donor, while CD8 naive took two and CD8 memory one. Study results and limitations: Naive CD4 clonotypes were shared across several donors at 5% to 6%.

Naive CD8 cells, CD45RO-negative and positively selected for CCR7, excluded terminally differentiated effector memory CD45RA+ cells. The donors were adults (healthy and HIV-negative) with no recent acute infections or vaccinations. Caucasian adults residing in Nashville, Tennessee made up all the donors. From germline, CDR1 is SGHRS and CDR2 YFSETQ. The J segment lost 8 bases and the V segment lost 3 bases, leaving 9 bases of the junction unmatched. The CDR3 runs to 15 residues. Only in-frame clones appear in the TCRdb table, and some are missing; sequencing was by immunoSEQ multiplex PCR. This sample carries around 700,000 clones, just over 90% of them seen once, and the ten largest clones take approximately 25%. Worth noting for this clone: Its cognate antigen is unknown.

The sample consisted of naive CD8+ T cells sorted from blood. The source of this sequence is a young man in good health. The rearrangement links TRBV5-1 to TRBJ2-1; 9 bases line up with TRBD1. CDR3 amino acids: CASSSLGQGIYEQFF. The CDR3 region has the DNA TGCGCCAGCAGCTCACTCGGACAGGGGATCTATGAGCAGTTCTTC.